This entry is about one TCR beta chain. Only in-frame clones appear in the TCRdb table, and some are missing; sequencing was by immunoSEQ multiplex PCR. The repertoire holds around 200,000 clones, with 80% to 90% as singletons. The data were taken from a study of blood T cell repertoires in COVID-19. Across the study: Samples taken during acute and convalescent COVID-19 were collected in the United States, Italy and Spain. PBMCs, B-cell-depleted T cells, or T cells were the source of the cDNA or gDNA that made up the material.

The CDR3 is 13 amino acids. Germline V gene sequence: CDR1 SQVTM, CDR2 ANQGSEA. The ends lost 4 bases at V and 8 bases at J; junction bases unmatched: 7. The sample taken for sequencing was peripheral blood. This receptor was identified in a human donor with active or convalescent COVID-19. The donor label of this sample is uncertain. The V and J genes are TRBV29-1 and TRBJ1-4, with TRBD1 identical over 7 bases. DNA of the CDR3: TGCAGCGTTGGATCCAGGGGGATAGAAAAACTGTTTTTT. As protein: CSVGSRGIEKLFF.